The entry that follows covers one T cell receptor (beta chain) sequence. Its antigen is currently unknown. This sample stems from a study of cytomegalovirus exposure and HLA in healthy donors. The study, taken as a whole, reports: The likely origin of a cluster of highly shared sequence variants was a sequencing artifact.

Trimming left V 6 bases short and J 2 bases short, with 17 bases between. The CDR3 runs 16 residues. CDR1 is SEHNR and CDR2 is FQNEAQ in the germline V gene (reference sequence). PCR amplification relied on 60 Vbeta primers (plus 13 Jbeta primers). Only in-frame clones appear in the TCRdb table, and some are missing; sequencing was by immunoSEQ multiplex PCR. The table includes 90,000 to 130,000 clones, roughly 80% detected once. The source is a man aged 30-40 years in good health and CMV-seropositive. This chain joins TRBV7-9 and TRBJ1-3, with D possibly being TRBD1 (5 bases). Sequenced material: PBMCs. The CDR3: CASSRRDFSTGNTIYF. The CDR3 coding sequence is TGTGCCAGCAGTCGGAGGGACTTTAGTACTGGAAACACCATATATTTT.